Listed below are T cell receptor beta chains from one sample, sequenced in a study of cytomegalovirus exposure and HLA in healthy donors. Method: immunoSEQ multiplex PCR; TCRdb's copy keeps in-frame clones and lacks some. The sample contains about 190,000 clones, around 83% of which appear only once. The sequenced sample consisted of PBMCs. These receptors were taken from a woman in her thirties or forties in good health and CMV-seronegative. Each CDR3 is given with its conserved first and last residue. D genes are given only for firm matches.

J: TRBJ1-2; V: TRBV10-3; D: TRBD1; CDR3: CAINDPKGGNFNYGYTF; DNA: TGTGCCATCAATGATCCCAAAGGGGGCAACTTTAACTATGGCTACACCTTC
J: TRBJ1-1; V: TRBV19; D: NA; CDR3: CASSTVRGERMNTEAFF; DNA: TGTGCCAGTAGTACAGTCAGGGGAGAGAGAATGAACACTGAAGCTTTCTTT
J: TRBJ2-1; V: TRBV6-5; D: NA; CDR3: CASTNPWSWEQFF; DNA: TGTGCCAGCACTAACCCCTGGTCGTGGGAGCAGTTCTTC
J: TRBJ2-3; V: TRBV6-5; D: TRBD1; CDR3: CASRQGDTQYF; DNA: TGTGCCAGCAGACAGGGGGATACGCAGTATTTT
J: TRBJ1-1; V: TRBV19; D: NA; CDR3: CASSGSQGLGVNTEAFF; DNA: TGTGCCAGTAGTGGTTCGCAGGGGTTGGGGGTGAACACTGAAGCTTTCTTT
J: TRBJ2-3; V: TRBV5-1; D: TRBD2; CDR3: CASSLATSGDTQYF; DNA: TGCGCCAGCAGCTTGGCTACTAGCGGAGATACGCAGTATTTT
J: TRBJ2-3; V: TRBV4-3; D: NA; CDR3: CASSLRISSVRADTQYF; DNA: TGCGCCAGCAGCCTCAGAATTAGTTCCGTCAGGGCAGATACGCAGTATTTT
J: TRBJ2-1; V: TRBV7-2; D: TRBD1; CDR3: CASSIEDRGGNEQFF; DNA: TGTGCCAGCAGCATCGAGGACAGGGGTGGGAATGAGCAGTTCTTC
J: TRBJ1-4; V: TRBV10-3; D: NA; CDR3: CAIATETNEKLFF; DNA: TGTGCCATCGCGACAGAAACTAATGAAAAACTGTTTTTT
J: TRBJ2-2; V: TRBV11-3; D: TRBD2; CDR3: CASSLGSGSANTGELFF; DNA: TGTGCCAGCAGCTTGGGAAGCGGGAGCGCGAACACCGGGGAGCTGTTTTTT
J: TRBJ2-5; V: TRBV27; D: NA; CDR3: CASSFNRQETQYF; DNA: TGTGCCAGCAGTTTTAATCGGCAAGAGACCCAGTACTTC
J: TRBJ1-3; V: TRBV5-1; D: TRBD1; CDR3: CASSLTAPGQGSGNTIYF; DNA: TGCGCCAGCAGCCTAACCGCCCCGGGACAGGGGTCTGGAAACACCATATATTTT
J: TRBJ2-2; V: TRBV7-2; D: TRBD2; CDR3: CASSPSGTTTGELFF; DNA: TGTGCCAGCAGCCCCTCCGGGACTACCACCGGGGAGCTGTTTTTT
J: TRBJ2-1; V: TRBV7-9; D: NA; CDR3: CASVYRLRGEQFF; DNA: TGTGCCAGCGTCTACAGGCTCCGCGGTGAGCAGTTCTTC
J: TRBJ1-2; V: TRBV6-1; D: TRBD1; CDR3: CASSTGEDGYTF; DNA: TGTGCCAGCAGTACAGGGGAGGATGGCTACACCTTC